This TCR beta chain stems from a study of Graves' ophthalmopathy and Graves' hyperthyroidism. Study-wide context: Peripheral blood was gathered at the point of initial diagnosis, before any treatment started.

This clonotype came up many times. Researchers took RNA transcripts and amplified TCR beta CDR3 regions from them. After a first-round RT-PCR with HTBI primers, a second-round multiplex PCR was run. From the multiplex PCR reads, TCRdb called clonotypes with MiXCR, one entry per CDR3 protein. The table shows about 340,000 distinct CDR3 sequences, with about a sixth occurring only once. Between the trimmed V and J ends, which lost 2 bases and 6 bases, there was a span of 20 bases. The CDR3 runs to 16 residues. The germline V gene has CDR1 LGHDT and CDR2 YNNKEL (reference sequence). CAS ≥3, NOSPECS ≥4, moderate-to-severe activity and duration under 3 months marked donors with ophthalmopathy. Exclusion applied to patients with other autoimmune diseases, uncontrolled infections, pregnancy or lactation.

The origin of this receptor is an adult man with Graves' ophthalmopathy. The chain employs TRBV3-1 and TRBJ2-7; a possible D gene is TRBD1 (5 bases). The sample was peripheral blood. The CDR3 DNA reads TGTGCCAGCAGCCAACAAGATCCGCGGACACTGGGCGAGCAGTACTTC. Its translation: CASSQQDPRTLGEQYF.